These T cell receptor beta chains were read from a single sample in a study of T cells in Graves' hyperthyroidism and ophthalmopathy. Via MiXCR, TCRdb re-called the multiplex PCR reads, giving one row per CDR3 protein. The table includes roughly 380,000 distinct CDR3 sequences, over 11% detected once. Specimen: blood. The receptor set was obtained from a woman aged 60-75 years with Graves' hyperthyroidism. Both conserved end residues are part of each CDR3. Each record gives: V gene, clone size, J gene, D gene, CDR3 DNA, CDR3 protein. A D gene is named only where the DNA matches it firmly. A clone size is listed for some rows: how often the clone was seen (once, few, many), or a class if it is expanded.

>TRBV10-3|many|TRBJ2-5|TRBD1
TGTGCCATCAGTGAAGGACAGGGGGCTGCAGAGACCCAGTACTTC
CAISEGQGAAETQYF
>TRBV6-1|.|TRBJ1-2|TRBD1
TGTGCCAGCAGGCCGACAGGGTCCGAGCGCTACGGCTACACCTTC
CASRPTGSERYGYTF
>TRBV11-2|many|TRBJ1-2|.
TGTGCCAGCAGCCCAAAATGGGGGGGCTTCATCTATGGCTACACCTTC
CASSPKWGGFIYGYTF
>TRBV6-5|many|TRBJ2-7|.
TGTGCCAGCAGTTACTCTGGGGGATTCTACGAGCAGTACTTC
CASSYSGGFYEQYF
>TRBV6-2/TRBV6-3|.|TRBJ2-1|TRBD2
TGTGCCAGCAGTTACGGCACTAGCGGAGATAATGAGCAGTTCTTC
CASSYGTSGDNEQFF
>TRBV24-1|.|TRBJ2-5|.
TGTGCCACCAGTGACCCTGGCAAAGTGAAGACCCAGTACTTC
CATSDPGKVKTQYF
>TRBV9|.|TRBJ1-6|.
TGTGCCAGCAGTGCGAGCCATTCACCCCTCCACTTT
CASSASHSPLHF
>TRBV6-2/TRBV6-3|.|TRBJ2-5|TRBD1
TGTGCCGGCAGCCCCCCAACCGGGACAGGGGGGACCCAGTACTTC
CAGSPPTGTGGTQYF
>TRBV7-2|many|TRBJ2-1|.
TGTGCCAGCGGGGTAGATCTTAATGAGCAGTTCTTC
CASGVDLNEQFF
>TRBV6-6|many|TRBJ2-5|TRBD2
TGTGCCAGCAGTTACCTTGCGCTCGGGACTAGCGGGAGGGGGGAAGAGACCCAGTACTTC
CASSYLALGTSGRGEETQYF
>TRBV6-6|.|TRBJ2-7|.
TGTGCCAGCAGTTACAGTCGGGCGGCGAGCGAGCAGTACTTC
CASSYSRAASEQYF
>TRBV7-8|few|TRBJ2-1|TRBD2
TGTGCCAGCAGCTTAGCTCTAGCGGGAGAGCGGGGCAGTGAGCAGTTCTTC
CASSLALAGERGSEQFF
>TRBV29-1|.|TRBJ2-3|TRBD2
TGCAGCACCACCGGGACTAGCGGGAGATCAGATACGCAGTATTTT
CSTTGTSGRSDTQYF
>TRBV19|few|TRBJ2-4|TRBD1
TGTGCCAGTAGTACCGGGACAGGCAAAAACATTCAGTACTTC
CASSTGTGKNIQYF
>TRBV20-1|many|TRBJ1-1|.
TGCAGTGCTAGAGATCTGGACAGGAACACTGAAGCTTTCTTT
CSARDLDRNTEAFF
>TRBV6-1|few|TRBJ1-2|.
TGTGCCAGCAGTCCTCGAACGGGGGTGTCGCATGGCTACACCTTC
CASSPRTGVSHGYTF
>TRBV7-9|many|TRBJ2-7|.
TGTGCCAGCAGCCTAGGACTGAGAGGCTACGAGCAGTACTTC
CASSLGLRGYEQYF
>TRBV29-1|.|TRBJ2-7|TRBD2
TGCAGCGTTGAAGAGGGAGGGGCGGACTACGAGCAGTACTTC
CSVEEGGADYEQYF
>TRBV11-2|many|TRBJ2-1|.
TGTGCCAGCAGCTTAGCAGGGGACTCCTACAATGAGCAGTTCTTC
CASSLAGDSYNEQFF
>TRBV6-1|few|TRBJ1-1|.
TGTGCCAGCGGTGGCGGGACTCAAGCTTTCTTT
CASGGGTQAFF
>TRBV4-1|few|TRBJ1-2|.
TGCGCCAGCAAGGCCCGAGAGTTCTCAAGCTACACCTTC
CASKAREFSSYTF
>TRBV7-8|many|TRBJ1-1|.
TGTGCCAGCAGCTTAGTGGGGATCCGAGGGACTGAAGCTTTCTTT
CASSLVGIRGTEAFF
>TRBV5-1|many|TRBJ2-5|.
TGCGCCAGCAGGGGAGCAAACAAAGAGACCCAGTACTTC
CASRGANKETQYF
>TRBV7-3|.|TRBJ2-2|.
TGTGCCAGCAGCGTTTCATGGCCAGGCATAGGGGAGCTGTTTTTT
CASSVSWPGIGELFF
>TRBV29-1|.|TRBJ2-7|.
TGCAGCGTTTGGATAGGGGTAGGGGAGCAGTACTTC
CSVWIGVGEQYF
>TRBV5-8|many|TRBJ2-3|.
TGTGCCAGCAGCCCCTTGGGTACAGGCTCAGATACGCAGTATTTT
CASSPLGTGSDTQYF
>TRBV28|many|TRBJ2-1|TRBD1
TGTGCCAGCAGTTCGGGACAGGGTCACAATGAGCAGTTCTTC
CASSSGQGHNEQFF
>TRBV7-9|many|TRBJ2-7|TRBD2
TGTGCCAGCAGCCCGGTCAAAGCGGGAGGACCTTACGAGCAGTACTTC
CASSPVKAGGPYEQYF
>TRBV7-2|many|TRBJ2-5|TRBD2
TGTGCCAGCAGCCATAGCGGGAGACGAAGGGAGACCCAGTACTTC
CASSHSGRRRETQYF
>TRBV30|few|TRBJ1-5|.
TGTGCCTGGAGCGAGGGGATGGTTAACCAGCCCCAGCATTTT
CAWSEGMVNQPQHF
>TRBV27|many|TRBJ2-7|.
TGTGCCAGCAGCATCCCGGGGGCCTATGACGACGAGCAGTACTTC
CASSIPGAYDDEQYF
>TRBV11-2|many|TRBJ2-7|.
TGTGCCAGCAGCCTTCACCCTCAGGGCGAGCAGTACTTC
CASSLHPQGEQYF
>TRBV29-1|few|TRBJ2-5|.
TGCAGCGTTTTCAGGGGGGATATGGGGAAGACCCAGTACTTC
CSVFRGDMGKTQYF
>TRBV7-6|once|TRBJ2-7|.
TGTGCCAGCAGACACCGGGGGGCACAATACGAGCAGTACTTC
CASRHRGAQYEQYF
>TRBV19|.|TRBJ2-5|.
TGTGCCTCCATGGGACAAAGAATCCCCCAAGGACGGGAGACCCAGTACTTC
CASMGQRIPQGRETQYF
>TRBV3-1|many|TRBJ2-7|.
TGTGCCAGCAGCCAAGTTTCGGCGGGGAGTCCCTACGAGCAGTACTTC
CASSQVSAGSPYEQYF
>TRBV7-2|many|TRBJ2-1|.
TGTGCCAGCAGCTTAGCGGTCACCGGCTACAATGAGCAGTTCTTC
CASSLAVTGYNEQFF
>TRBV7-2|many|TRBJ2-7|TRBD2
TGTGCCAGCAGCTCCCTGGCTACTAGCGGGATTTCCCACGAGCAGTACTTC
CASSSLATSGISHEQYF
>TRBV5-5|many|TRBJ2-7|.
TGTGCCAGCAGCTTTTTGACAGGCTCCTCCTACGAGCAGTACTTC
CASSFLTGSSYEQYF
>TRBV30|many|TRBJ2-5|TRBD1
TGTGCCTGGGGGTCCCGGGACAGGGGGCGAAAGACCCAGTACTTC
CAWGSRDRGRKTQYF